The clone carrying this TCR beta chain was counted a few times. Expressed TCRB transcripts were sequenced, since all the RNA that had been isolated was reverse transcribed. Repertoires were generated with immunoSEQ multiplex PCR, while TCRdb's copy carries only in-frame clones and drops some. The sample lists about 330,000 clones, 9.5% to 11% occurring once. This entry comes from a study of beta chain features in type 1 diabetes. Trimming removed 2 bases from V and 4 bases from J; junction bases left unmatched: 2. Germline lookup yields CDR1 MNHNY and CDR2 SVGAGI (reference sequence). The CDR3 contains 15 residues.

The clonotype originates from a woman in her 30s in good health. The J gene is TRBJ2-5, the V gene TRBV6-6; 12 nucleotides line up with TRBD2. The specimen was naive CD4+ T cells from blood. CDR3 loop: CASSYEGLAGETQYF. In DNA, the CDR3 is TGTGCCAGCAGTTACGAGGGACTAGCGGGAGAGACCCAGTACTTC.